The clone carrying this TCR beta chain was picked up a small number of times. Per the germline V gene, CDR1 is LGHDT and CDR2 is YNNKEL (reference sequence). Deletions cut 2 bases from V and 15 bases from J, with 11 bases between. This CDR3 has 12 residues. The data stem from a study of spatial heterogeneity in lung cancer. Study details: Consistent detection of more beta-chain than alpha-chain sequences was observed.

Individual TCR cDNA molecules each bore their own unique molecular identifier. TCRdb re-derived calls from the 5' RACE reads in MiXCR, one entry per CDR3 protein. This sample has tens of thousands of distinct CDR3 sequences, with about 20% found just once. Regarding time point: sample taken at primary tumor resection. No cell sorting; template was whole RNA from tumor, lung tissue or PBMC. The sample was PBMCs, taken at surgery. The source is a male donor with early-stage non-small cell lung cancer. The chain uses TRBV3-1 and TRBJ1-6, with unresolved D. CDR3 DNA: TGTGCCAGCAGCCAAAATAGGCGGCGCCTCCACTTT. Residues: CASSQNRRRLHF.